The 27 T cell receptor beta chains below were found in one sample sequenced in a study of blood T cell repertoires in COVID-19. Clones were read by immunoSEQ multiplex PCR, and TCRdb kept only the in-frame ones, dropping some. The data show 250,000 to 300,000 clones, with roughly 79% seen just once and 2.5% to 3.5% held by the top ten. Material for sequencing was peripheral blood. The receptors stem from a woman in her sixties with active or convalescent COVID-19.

The DNA for the CDR3 is TGTGCCAGCAGCCCTTTCGGAGGGGGGAACAGGGGTCCTAACTATGGCTACACCTTC. Its translation is CASSPFGGGNRGPNYGYTF. The chain is built from TRBV7-9 and TRBJ1-2; 7 bases agree with TRBD1. CDR1 and CDR2 from the germline V gene are SEHNR and FQNEAQ (reference sequence). CDR3 length: 19 residues. The trim removed 5 bases at V and 0 bases at J, leaving 18 bases unmatched. Full variable domain (missing parts from reference TRBV7-9 and TRBJ1-2): DTGVSQNPRHKITKRGQNVTFRCDPISEHNRLYWYRQTLGQGPEFLTYFQNEAQLEKSRLLSDRFSAERPKGSFSTLEIQRTEQGDSAMYLCASSPFGGGNRGPNYGYTFGSGTRLTVV.

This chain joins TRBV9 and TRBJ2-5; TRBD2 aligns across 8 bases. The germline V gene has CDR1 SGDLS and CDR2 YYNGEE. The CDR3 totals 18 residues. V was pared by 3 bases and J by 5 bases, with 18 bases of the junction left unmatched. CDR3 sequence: CASSATARGGVGGETQYF. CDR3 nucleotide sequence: TGTGCCAGCAGCGCCACCGCTCGGGGGGGGGTAGGAGGCGAGACCCAGTACTTC.

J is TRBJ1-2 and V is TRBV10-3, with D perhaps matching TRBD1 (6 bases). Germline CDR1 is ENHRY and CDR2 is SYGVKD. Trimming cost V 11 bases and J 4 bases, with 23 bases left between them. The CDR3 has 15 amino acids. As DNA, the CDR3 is TGTGCCGTAAGGGGGTTTGGGGTCCAGGGCTATGGCTACACCTTC. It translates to CAVRGFGVQGYGYTF.

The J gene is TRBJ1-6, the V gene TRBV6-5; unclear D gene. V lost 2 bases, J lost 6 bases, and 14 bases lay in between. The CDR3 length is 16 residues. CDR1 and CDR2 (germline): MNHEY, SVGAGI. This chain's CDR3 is CASSYSYMDSNSPLHF. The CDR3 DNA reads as TGTGCCAGCAGTTACAGTTACATGGACTCTAATTCACCCCTCCACTTT.

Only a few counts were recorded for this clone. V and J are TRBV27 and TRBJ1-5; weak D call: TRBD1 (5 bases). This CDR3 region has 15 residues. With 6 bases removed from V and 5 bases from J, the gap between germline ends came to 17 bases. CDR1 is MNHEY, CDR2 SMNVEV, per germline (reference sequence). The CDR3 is CASSRDSGLYQPQHF. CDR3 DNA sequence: TGTGCCAGCAGCAGAGACAGTGGCCTCTATCAGCCCCAGCATTTT.

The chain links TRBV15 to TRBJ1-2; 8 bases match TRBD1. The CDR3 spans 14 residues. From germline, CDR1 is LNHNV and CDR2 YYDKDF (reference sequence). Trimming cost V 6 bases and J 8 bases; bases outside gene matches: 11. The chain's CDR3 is CATRVSQGAEGYTF. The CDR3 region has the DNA TGTGCCACCAGAGTTAGTCAGGGGGCTGAGGGCTACACCTTC.

CDR3 loop: CASSQGEETDTQYF. CDR3 bases: TGTGCCAGCAGCCAAGGAGAGGAGACAGATACGCAGTATTTT. The chain recombines TRBV9 with TRBJ2-3, with D unresolved. Germline V gene sequence: CDR1 SGDLS, CDR2 YYNGEE. Trimming cost V 4 bases and J 3 bases, with 12 bases left between them. This CDR3 comprises 14 residues. Complete variable domain (other parts from reference TRBV9 and TRBJ2-3): DSGVTQTPKHLITATGQRVTLRCSPRSGDLSVYWYQQSLDQGLQFLIQYYNGEERAKGNILERFSAQQFPDLHSELNLSSLELGDSALYFCASSQGEETDTQYFGPGTRLTVL.

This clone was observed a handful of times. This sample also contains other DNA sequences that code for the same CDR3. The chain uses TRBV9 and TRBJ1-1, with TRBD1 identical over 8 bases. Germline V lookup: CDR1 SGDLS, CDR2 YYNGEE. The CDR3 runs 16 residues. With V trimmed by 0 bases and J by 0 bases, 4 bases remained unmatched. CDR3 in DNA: TGTGCCAGCAGCGTAGGGCAGGGGGCGATGAACACTGAAGCTTTCTTT. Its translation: CASSVGQGAMNTEAFF.

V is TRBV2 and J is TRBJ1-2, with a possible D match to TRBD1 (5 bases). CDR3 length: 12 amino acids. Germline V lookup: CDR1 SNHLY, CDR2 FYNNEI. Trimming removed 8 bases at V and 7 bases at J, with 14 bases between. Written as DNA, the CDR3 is TGTGCCAGCGTGGAGGGGAAGGGTGGCTACACCTTC. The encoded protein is CASVEGKGGYTF.

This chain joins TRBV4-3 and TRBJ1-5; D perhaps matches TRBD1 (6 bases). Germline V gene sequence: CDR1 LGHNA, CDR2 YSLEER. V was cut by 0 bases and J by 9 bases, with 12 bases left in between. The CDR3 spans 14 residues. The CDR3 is CASSQDTGQPPQHF. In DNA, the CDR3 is TGCGCCAGCAGCCAAGATACCGGACAGCCGCCCCAGCATTTT.

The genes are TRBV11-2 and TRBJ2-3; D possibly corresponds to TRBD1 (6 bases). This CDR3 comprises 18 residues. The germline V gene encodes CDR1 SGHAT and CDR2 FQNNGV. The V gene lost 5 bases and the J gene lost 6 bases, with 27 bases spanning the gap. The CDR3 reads CASSPLGPFLAGVDTQYF. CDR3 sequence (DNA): TGTGCCAGCAGCCCTCTGGGGCCTTTCTTGGCAGGGGTTGATACGCAGTATTTT.

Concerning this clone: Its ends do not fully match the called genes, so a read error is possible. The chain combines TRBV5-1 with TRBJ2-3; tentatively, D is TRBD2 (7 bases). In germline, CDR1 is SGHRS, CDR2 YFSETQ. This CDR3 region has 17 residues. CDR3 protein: CASSFASGWGGTDTQYF. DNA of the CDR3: TGCGCCAGCAGCTTTGCAAGTGGATGGGGGGGCACCGATACGCAGTATTTT.

CDR3 bases: TGTGCCAGCAGCGGAAGGGAACTAGCGGGGCTCACAGATACGCAGTATTTT. It codes for CASSGRELAGLTDTQYF. This sequence joins TRBV9 and TRBJ2-3; the match to TRBD2 covers 10 bases. CDR1 and CDR2 from the germline V gene are SGDLS and YYNGEE. The V gene end was trimmed by 3 bases and the J gene end by 2 bases; junction bases not matched to a gene: 9. The CDR3 runs 17 residues. Combining the CDR3 with reference TRBV9 and TRBJ2-3 gives the whole variable domain DSGVTQTPKHLITATGQRVTLRCSPRSGDLSVYWYQQSLDQGLQFLIQYYNGEERAKGNILERFSAQQFPDLHSELNLSSLELGDSALYFCASSGRELAGLTDTQYFGPGTRLTVL.

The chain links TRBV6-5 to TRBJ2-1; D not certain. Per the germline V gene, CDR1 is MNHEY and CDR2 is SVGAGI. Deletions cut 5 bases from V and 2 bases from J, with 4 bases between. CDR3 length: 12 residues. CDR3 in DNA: TGTGCCAGCAGTCAGACCTACAATGAGCAGTTCTTC. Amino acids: CASSQTYNEQFF.

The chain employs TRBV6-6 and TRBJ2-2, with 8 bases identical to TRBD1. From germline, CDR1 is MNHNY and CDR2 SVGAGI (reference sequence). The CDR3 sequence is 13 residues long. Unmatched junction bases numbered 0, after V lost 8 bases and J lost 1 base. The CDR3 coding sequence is TGTGCCAGCGGGACAGGGAACACCGGGGAGCTGTTTTTT. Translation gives CASGTGNTGELFF.

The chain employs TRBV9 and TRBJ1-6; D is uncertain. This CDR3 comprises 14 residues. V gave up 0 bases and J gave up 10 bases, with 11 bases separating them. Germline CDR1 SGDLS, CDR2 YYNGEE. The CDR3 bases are TGTGCCAGCAGCGTAGATCAGGTTCGATCACCCCTCCACTTT. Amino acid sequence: CASSVDQVRSPLHF.

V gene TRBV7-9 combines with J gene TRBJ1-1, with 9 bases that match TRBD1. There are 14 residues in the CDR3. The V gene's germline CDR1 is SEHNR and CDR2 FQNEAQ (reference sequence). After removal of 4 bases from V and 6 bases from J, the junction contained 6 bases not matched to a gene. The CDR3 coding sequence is TGTGCCAGCAGCTCGGGACAGGGAGTCTCTGAAGCTTTCTTT. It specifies CASSSGQGVSEAFF. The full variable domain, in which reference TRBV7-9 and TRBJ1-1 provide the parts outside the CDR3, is DTGVSQNPRHKITKRGQNVTFRCDPISEHNRLYWYRQTLGQGPEFLTYFQNEAQLEKSRLLSDRFSAERPKGSFSTLEIQRTEQGDSAMYLCASSSGQGVSEAFFGQGTRLTVV.

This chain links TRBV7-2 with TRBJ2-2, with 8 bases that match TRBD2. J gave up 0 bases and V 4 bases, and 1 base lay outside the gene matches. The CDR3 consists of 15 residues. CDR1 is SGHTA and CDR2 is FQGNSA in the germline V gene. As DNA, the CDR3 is TGTGCCAGCAGCTATAGCGGGGCGAACACCGGGGAGCTGTTTTTT. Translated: CASSYSGANTGELFF.

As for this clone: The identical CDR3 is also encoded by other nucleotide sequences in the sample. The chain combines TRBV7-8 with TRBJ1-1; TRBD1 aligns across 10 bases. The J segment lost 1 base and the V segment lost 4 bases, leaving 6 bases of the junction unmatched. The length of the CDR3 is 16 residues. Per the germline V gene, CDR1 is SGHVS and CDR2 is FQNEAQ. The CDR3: CASSSRDRGSNTEAFF. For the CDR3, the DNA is TGTGCCAGCAGCTCCCGGGACAGGGGATCGAACACTGAAGCTTTCTTT.

CDR3 coding DNA: TGTGCCAGCTGGGGTCACCGGGACTATGGAAAACTGTTTTTT. Translating it yields CASWGHRDYGKLFF. This sequence joins TRBV2 and TRBJ1-4; TRBD1 might be the D (5 bases). The germline gives CDR1 SNHLY, CDR2 FYNNEI. Trimming cost V 8 bases and J 10 bases, with 20 bases left between them. The CDR3 covers 14 residues.

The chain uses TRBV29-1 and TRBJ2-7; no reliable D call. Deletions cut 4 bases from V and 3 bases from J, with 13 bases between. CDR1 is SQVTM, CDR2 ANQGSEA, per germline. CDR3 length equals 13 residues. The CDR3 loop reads CSVAAASFYEQYF. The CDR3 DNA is TGCAGCGTTGCCGCCGCAAGCTTCTACGAGCAGTACTTC.

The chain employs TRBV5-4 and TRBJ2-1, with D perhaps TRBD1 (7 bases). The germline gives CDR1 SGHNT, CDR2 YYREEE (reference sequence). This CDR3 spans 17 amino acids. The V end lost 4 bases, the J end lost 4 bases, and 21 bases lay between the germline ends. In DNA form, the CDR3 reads TGTGCCAGCAGCCCTTACCAGGCAGGGGGGCCTTACAATGAGCAGTTCTTC. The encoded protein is CASSPYQAGGPYNEQFF.

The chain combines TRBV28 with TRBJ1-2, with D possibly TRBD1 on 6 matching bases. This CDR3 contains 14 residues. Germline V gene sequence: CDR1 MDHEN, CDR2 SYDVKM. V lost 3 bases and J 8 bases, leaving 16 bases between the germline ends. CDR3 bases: TGTGCCAGCAGTTTGGGGCCACAGGGCGGGGGCTACACCTTC. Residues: CASSLGPQGGGYTF.

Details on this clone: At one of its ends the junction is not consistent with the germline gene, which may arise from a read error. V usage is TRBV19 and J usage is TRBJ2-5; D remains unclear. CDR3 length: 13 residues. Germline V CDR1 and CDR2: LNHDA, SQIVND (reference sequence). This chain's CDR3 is CASSSNVQEAQYF. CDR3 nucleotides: TGTGCCAGTAGTTCCAACGTCCAAGAGGCCCAGTACTTC.

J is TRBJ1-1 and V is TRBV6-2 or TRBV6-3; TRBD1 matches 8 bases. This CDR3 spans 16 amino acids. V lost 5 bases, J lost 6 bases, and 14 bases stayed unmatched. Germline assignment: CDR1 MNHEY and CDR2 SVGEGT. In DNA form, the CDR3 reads TGTGCCAGCAGTGATGGACAGGGCCGGAGGGCTTCTGAAGCTTTCTTT. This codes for CASSDGQGRRASEAFF.

CDR3 sequence (DNA): TGTGCCAGCAGTTCCCGACACCTCTACGAGCAGTACTTC. Amino acids: CASSSRHLYEQYF. The chain combines TRBV28 with TRBJ2-7; the D is unclear. The V gene's germline CDR1 is MDHEN and CDR2 SYDVKM. The length of the CDR3 is 13 residues. V lost 4 bases and J lost 3, with 10 bases in between.

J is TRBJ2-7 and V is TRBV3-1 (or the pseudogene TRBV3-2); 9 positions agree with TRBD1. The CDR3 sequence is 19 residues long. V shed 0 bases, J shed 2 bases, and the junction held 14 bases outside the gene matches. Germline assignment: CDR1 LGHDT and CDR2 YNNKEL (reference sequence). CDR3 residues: CASSQEEGEGTGFPYEQYF. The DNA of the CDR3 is TGTGCCAGCAGCCAAGAAGAGGGGGAAGGGACAGGGTTCCCCTACGAGCAGTACTTC.